The clone carrying this T cell receptor beta chain was counted between two and nine times. The antigen is unknown. This sample stems from a study of beta chain features in type 1 diabetes. Per germline, CDR1 SGHNT and CDR2 YYREEE (reference sequence). This CDR3 has 17 amino acids. Trimming removed 0 bases from V and 2 bases from J, with 17 bases in between. Sequencing targeted expressed TCRB transcripts, as all isolated RNA had been reverse transcribed. The repertoire was sequenced with immunoSEQ multiplex PCR; TCRdb's copy has only in-frame clones and lacks some. Found here are more than 300,000 clones, roughly 15% of them singletons; the top ten hold approximately 0.02%. Study outcomes and limitations: For type 1 diabetes patients, VDJ junctions showed fewer insertions and more deletions. Across all four CD4+ subsets, people with type 1 diabetes showed modestly shorter TCRB CDR3s.

The single heparinised draw taken from each donor contained around 120 mL of blood on average. Each of the sorted populations had a purity greater than 95%. J is TRBJ2-5 and V is TRBV5-4, with D unresolved. Specimen: naive CD4+ T cells from blood. The TCR sequence derives from a woman younger than 30 in good health. CDR3 sequence (DNA): TGTGCCAGCAGCTTGGCCGGTGGGCGAACCGCTCAAGAGACCCAGTACTTC. This gives the protein CASSLAGGRTAQETQYF.